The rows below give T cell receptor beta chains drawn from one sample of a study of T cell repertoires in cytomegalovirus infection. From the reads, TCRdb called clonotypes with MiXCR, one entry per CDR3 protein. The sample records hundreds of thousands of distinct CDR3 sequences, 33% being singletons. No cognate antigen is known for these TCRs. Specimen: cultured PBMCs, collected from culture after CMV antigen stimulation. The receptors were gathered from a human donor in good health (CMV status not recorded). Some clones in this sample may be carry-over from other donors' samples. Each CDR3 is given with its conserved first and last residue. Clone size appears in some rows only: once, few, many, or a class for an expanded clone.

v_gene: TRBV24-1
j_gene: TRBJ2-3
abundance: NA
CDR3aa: CATSDYRQGPSTDTQYF

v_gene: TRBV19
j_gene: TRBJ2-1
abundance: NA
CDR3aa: CASSIRAGSSYNEQFF

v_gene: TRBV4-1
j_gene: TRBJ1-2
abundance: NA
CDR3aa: CASSHRYGYTF

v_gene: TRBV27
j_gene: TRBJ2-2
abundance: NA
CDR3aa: CASSWDGRVNTGELFF

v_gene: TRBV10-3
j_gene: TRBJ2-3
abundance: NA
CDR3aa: CATSQGGTDTQYF

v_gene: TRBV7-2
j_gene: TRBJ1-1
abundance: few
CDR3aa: CASSLLPDIFPEAFF

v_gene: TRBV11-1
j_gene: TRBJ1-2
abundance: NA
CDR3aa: CASSFTGPGGYTF

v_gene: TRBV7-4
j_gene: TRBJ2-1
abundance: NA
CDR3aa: CASSPSGNLYNEQFF

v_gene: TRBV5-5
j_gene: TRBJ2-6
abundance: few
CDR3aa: CASSWGYSGANVLTF

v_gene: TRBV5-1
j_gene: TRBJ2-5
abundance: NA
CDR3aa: CASRVQVQETQYF

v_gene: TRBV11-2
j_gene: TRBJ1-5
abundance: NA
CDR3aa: CASSQSGRSNQPQHF

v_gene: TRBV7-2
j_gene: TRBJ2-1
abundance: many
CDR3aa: CASSLGPGGYGEQFF

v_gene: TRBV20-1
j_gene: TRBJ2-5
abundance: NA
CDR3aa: CSAPPTSRGQETQYF

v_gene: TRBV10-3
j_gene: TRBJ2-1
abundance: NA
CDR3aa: CAIMRGSNEQFF

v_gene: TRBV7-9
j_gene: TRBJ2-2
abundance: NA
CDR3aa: CAITGGDTGELFF

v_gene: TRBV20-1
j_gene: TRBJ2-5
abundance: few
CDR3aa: CSVSLEGLAGGETQYF

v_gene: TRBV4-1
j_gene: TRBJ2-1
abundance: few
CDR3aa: CASRRGLAQPNEQFF

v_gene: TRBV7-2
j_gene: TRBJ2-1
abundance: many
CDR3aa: CASSTAPRGASGDNEQFF

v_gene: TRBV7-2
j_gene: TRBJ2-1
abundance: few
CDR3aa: CASSPTSGANNEQFF

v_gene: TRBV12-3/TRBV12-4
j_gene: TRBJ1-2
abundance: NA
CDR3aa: CASSAGQGRSYTF

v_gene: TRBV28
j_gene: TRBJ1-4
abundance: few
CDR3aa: CASKGAGDAEKLFF

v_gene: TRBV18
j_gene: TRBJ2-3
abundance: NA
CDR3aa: CASSPIGGSTDTQYF

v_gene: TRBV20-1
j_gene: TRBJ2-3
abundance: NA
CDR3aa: CSARLAETDTQYF

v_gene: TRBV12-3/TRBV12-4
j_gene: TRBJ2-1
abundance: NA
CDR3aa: CASSLRGRKFF

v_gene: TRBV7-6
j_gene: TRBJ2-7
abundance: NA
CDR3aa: CASSLGHVGEQYF

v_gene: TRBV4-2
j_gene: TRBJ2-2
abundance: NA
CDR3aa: CASSQGGLAGGDTGELFF

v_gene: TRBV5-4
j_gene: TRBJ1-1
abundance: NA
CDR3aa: CASSNRQGPENDFF

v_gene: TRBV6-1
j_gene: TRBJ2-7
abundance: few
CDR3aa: CASSSGRRSYEQYF

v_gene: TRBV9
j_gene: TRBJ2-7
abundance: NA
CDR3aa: CASAEQYF

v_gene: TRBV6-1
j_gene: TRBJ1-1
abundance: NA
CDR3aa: CASTLRLLAEAFF

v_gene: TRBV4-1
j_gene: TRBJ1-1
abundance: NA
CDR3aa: CASRSPWQSNTEAFF

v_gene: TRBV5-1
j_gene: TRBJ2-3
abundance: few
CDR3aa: CASSASGATDTQYF

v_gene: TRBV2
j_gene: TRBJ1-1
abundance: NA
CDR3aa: CATKTGTTEAFF

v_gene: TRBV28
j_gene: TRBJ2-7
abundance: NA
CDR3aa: CASSEPGVYEQYF

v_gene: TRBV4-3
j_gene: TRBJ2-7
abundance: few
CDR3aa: CASSQDFAYEQYF

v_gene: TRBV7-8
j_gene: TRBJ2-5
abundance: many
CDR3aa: CASSPLAVGGRETQYF

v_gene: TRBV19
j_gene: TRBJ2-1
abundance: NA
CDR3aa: CASSILAGVNNEQFF

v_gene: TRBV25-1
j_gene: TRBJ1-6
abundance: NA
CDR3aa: CASSEFRSHSPLHF

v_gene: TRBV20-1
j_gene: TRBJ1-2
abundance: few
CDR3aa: CSARDRAGPLYGYTF

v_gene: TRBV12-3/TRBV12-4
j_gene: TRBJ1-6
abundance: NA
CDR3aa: CASSHSDTNSPLHF

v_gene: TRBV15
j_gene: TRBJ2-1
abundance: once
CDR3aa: CAAGELYNEQFF

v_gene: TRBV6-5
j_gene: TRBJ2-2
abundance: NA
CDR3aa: CASSYLGGQLNTGELFF

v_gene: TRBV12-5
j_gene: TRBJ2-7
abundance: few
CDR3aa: CASGLESYEQYF

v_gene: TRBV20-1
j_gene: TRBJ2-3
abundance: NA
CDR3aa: CSARDQRGVTDTQYF